The subject of this entry is one T cell receptor (beta chain). Antigen specificity is unknown. This sample is part of a study of Graves' ophthalmopathy and Graves' hyperthyroidism. Study-wide background: Specimen type is peripheral blood, obtained at initial diagnosis before any treatment.

Uncontrolled infections, other autoimmune diseases, pregnancy or lactation barred patients from enrollment. Diagnosis was based on clinical symptoms, serum thyroxine, TRAb, thyroid ultrasound and orbital computed tomography. Findings of the study overall: Among thyroid clonotypes expanded above 0.001 frequency, most also appeared in blood.

The germline V and J ends were trimmed by 2 bases and 2 bases, with 12 bases remaining between them. The V gene's germline CDR1 is LNHDA and CDR2 SQIVND (reference sequence). The CDR3 sequence is 16 residues long. The TCR beta CDR3 regions underwent amplification from RNA transcripts. Scientists carried out first-round RT-PCR using HTBI primers and then a second-round multiplex PCR. Via MiXCR, TCRdb re-called the multiplex PCR reads, giving one row per CDR3 protein. This sample carries 740,000 or so distinct CDR3 sequences, roughly two fifths of them seen once, and the ten largest clones take 44%. The source of this sequence is an adult man with Graves' ophthalmopathy. The rearrangement links TRBV19 to TRBJ2-2; a weak D match, TRBD2 (6 bases). Sequenced: peripheral blood. For the CDR3, the DNA is TGTGCCAGTAGTATAAGATCCGGGACTAACACCGGGGAGCTGTTTTTT. Translated: CASSIRSGTNTGELFF.